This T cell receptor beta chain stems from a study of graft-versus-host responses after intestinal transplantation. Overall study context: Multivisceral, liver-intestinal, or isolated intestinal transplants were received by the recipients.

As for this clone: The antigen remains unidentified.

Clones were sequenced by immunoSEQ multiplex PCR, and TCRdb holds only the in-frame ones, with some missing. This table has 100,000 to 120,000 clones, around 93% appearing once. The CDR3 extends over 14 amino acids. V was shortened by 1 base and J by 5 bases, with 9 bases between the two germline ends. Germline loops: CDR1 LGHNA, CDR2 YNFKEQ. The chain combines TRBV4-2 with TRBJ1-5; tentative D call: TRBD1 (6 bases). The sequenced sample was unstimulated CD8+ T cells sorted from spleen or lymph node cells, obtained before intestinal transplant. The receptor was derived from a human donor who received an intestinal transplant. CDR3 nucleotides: TGTGCCAGCAGCCAAGCGACAGGTGATCAGCCCCAGCATTTT. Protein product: CASSQATGDQPQHF.